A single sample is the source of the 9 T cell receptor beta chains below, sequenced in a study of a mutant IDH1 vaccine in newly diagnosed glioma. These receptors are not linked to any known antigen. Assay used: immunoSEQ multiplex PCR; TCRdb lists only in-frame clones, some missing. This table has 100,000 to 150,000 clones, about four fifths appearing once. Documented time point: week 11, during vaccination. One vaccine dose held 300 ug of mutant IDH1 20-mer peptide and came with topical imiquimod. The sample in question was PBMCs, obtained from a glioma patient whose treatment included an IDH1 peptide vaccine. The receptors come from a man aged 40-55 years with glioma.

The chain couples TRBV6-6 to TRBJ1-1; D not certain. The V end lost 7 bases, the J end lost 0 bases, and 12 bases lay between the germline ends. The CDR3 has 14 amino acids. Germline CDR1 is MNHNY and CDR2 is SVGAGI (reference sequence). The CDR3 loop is CASISNSLNTEAFF. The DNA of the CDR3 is TGTGCCAGCATCAGTAACAGTCTGAACACTGAAGCTTTCTTT.

The CDR3 DNA sequence: TGTGCCAGCAGTGAATTACAGGGGACTACCTACGAGCAGTACTTC. As protein: CASSELQGTTYEQYF. This chain links TRBV6-1 with TRBJ2-7, with D perhaps matching TRBD1 or TRBD2 (7 bases each). CDR3 length: 15 residues. V was cut by 2 bases and J by 2 bases, with 13 bases left in between. The germline gives CDR1 MNHNS, CDR2 SASEGT.

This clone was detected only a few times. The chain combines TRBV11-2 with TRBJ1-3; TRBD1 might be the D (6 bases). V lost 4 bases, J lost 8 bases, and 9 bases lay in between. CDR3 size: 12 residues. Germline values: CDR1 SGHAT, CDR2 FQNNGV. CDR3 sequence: CASSYAGDTIYF. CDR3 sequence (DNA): TGTGCCAGCAGCTATGCAGGGGACACCATATATTTT.

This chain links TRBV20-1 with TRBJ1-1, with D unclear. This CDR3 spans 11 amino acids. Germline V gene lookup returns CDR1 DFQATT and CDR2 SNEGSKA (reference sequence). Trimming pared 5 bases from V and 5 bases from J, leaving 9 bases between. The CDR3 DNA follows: TGCAGTGCTTCAACGGGTACTGAAGCTTTCTTT. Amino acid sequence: CSASTGTEAFF.

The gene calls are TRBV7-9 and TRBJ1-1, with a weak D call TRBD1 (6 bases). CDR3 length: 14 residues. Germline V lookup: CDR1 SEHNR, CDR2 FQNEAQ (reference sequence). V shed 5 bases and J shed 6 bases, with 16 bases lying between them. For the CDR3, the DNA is TGTGCCAGCAGCCCATACGGACAGTTTTCTGAAGCTTTCTTT. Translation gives CASSPYGQFSEAFF.

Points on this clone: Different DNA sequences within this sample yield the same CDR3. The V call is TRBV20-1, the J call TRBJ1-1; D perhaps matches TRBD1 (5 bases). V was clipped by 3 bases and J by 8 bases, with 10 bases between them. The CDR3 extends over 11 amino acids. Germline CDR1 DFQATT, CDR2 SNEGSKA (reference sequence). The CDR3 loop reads CSARGGTEAFF. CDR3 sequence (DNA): TGCAGTGCTAGGGGGGGTACCGAAGCTTTCTTT.

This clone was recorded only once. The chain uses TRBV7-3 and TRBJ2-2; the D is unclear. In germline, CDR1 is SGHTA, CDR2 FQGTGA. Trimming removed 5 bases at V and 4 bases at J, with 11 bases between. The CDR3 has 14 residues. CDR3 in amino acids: CASSPYGATGELFF. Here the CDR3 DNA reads TGTGCCAGCAGCCCCTACGGTGCCACCGGGGAGCTGTTTTTT.

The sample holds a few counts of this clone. The CDR3 nucleotides are TGTGCCAGCAGCCTACAGGGGGGGGTCAGCTATGGCTACACCTTC. The encoded protein is CASSLQGGVSYGYTF. This chain uses TRBV11-2 with TRBJ1-2; 8 bases match TRBD1. Per the germline V gene, CDR1 is SGHAT and CDR2 is FQNNGV. The V gene end was trimmed by 5 bases and the J gene end by 4 bases; junction bases not matched to a gene: 9. There are 15 residues in the CDR3.

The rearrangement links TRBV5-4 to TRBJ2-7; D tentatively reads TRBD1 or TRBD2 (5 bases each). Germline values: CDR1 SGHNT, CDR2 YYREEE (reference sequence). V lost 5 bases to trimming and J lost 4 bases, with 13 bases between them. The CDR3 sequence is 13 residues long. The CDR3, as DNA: TGTGCCAGCAGGGGGGTTGACTCGTACGAGCAGTACTTC. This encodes CASRGVDSYEQYF.